The rows below give T cell receptor beta chains drawn from one sample of a study of blood T cell repertoires in COVID-19. Sequencing was performed with immunoSEQ multiplex PCR; in TCRdb, only in-frame clones are kept and a portion is missing. The table includes 65,000 to 90,000 clones, around 90% detected once. The specimen sequenced was peripheral blood. Receptors were obtained from a man under 40 with acute or convalescent COVID-19. Each CDR3 is given without its conserved first and last residue. Each record gives: J gene, V gene, D gene, CDR3 protein. A D gene is named only where the DNA matches it firmly.

TRBJ2-3	TRBV4-1	TRBD2	ASSPLLASGRAGAKHTDTQY
TRBJ2-7	TRBV5-4	TRBD1	ASSLPGQSYEQY
TRBJ1-1	TRBV5-4	NA	ASSLGGGARNTEAF
TRBJ2-7	TRBV28	TRBD2	ASSARALAGAYEQY
TRBJ2-3	TRBV5-4	TRBD2	ASSPAGVADTQY
TRBJ2-7	TRBV7-9	NA	ASSLAFGAHSYEQY
TRBJ1-2	TRBV30	NA	AWSLGNYGYT
TRBJ2-3	TRBV11-2	TRBD2	ASSLVSGSSTDTQY
TRBJ1-4	TRBV7-2	TRBD1	ASSLAGQGKTELF
TRBJ1-1	TRBV18	NA	ASSPHGGQENTEAF
TRBJ2-1	TRBV12-3/TRBV12-4	NA	ASSFRLLGLF
TRBJ2-1	TRBV10-1	TRBD2	ASRTSGRKNEQF
TRBJ1-4	TRBV5-1	TRBD1	ASSLGQGWTNEKLF
TRBJ2-7	TRBV6-2/TRBV6-3	TRBD2	ASSPQGGRVGYEQY
TRBJ1-5	TRBV11-2	NA	ASSLGRYQPQH
TRBJ2-1	TRBV5-6	NA	ASSLFGVAPYNEQF
TRBJ1-4	TRBV7-6	NA	ASSSTGSTNEKLF
TRBJ1-2	TRBV10-3	TRBD1	AIRGQGAGGGYT
TRBJ1-1	TRBV19	NA	ASRNRAPKNTEAF
TRBJ2-5	TRBV30	TRBD1	ACSTGGETQY
TRBJ2-2	TRBV11-3	TRBD1	ASSSHRGTGELF
TRBJ1-1	TRBV7-6	NA	ASSFRPGQPNTEAF
TRBJ2-5	TRBV15	TRBD1	ATSRGDSDETQY
TRBJ1-5	TRBV30	TRBD1	AWSVQGLGNQPQH
TRBJ1-4	TRBV16	TRBD1	ASSPRQGFLEKLF
TRBJ2-3	TRBV13	TRBD2	ASSSSTSGSTDTQY
TRBJ2-5	TRBV6-6	NA	ASSYPLAGTEETQY
TRBJ1-1	TRBV18	NA	ASSPRTGTEAF
TRBJ2-7	TRBV18	TRBD1	ASSPRGPNRGHYEQY
TRBJ1-6	TRBV7-2	NA	ASSFGTGRDNSPLH
TRBJ2-5	TRBV5-1	NA	ASSFTAKETQY
TRBJ1-1	TRBV15	NA	ATSRRLDSYLPEAF
TRBJ1-6	TRBV7-9	NA	ASSLGQRNSPLH
TRBJ2-5	TRBV7-2	TRBD2	ASSAEGLALETQY
TRBJ1-2	TRBV4-3	NA	ASSQDQGSQGRHGYT
TRBJ2-5	TRBV3-1/TRBV3-2	TRBD2	ASSQVRSGRVVRETQY
TRBJ2-6	TRBV7-3	TRBD1	ASSMDRAAGANVLT
TRBJ2-7	TRBV18	TRBD1	ASSLGQSYEQY
TRBJ2-2	TRBV28	NA	ASSLLAQNTGELF
TRBJ2-7	TRBV9	NA	ASSAGGESDTYEQY
TRBJ2-7	TRBV5-6	NA	ASSLAGANEQY
TRBJ2-1	TRBV29-1	TRBD2	SAGRGTLNEQF
TRBJ2-1	TRBV7-2	TRBD2	ASSWTSGRRDEQF
TRBJ2-7	TRBV9	TRBD1	ASSATGDPSYEQY
TRBJ1-1	TRBV2	TRBD1	ASSPTPQGTYTEAF
TRBJ2-2	TRBV28	TRBD1	ASSYVLGTGDTGELF
TRBJ2-2	TRBV7-3	TRBD2	ASSLASGSTAGELF
TRBJ2-1	TRBV28	TRBD2	ASTYGTSGRGGEQF
TRBJ1-2	TRBV28	TRBD1	ASSSQGTNYGYT
TRBJ1-3	TRBV6-4	NA	ASPGTRGTGNTIY
TRBJ1-5	TRBV7-2	NA	ASSHSNQPQH
TRBJ2-7	TRBV27	TRBD2	ASRGLADKGSYEQY
TRBJ2-3	TRBV5-1	NA	ASSFRGPADTQY
TRBJ1-4	TRBV10-2	TRBD1	ASRDPGQGAKLF
TRBJ2-5	TRBV5-5	NA	ASSRTGDSGLMSQY
TRBJ2-7	TRBV28	NA	STVGDYEQY
TRBJ1-2	TRBV6-6	TRBD1	ASSTPGQGASGYT
TRBJ2-7	TRBV5-1	NA	ASRPVGGEQY
TRBJ1-3	TRBV12-3/TRBV12-4	TRBD1	ASLTTGWNTIY
TRBJ2-2	TRBV19	TRBD2	ASSRLAGANTGELF